The T cell receptor beta chain under discussion was sequenced for a study of T cell repertoires in cytomegalovirus infection. Study context: An indication of both CMV infection and matching HLA type came from public TCR beta signatures.

TCRdb re-derived calls from the reads in MiXCR, one entry per CDR3 protein. The profile shows 230,000 or so distinct CDR3 sequences, 17% of them singletons. This clonotype was observed a handful of times. Its antigen remains unidentified. Study-wide points: Predominance within the ex vivo response was attributable to HLA-C-restricted CMV-specific TCR beta clonotypes.

The length of the CDR3 is 16 residues. From germline, CDR1 is SEHNR and CDR2 FQNEAQ (reference sequence). V lost 5 bases to trimming and J lost 2 bases; unmatched junction nucleotides: 8. The sample was CD8+ T cells from PBMCs. This receptor was taken from a human donor in good health (CMV status not recorded). Some clones in this sample may be carry-over from other donors' samples. The chain uses TRBV7-9 and TRBJ2-1, with TRBD2 matching 8 bases. The CDR3 protein is CASSPWRGATYNEQFF. The CDR3 region has the DNA TGTGCCAGCAGCCCCTGGCGGGGGGCCACCTACAATGAGCAGTTCTTC.